This TCR beta chain was documented in a study of neoadjuvant anti-PD-1 for oral cavity cancer. At the level of the study: Around day 43, patients without progression received a fourth nivolumab dose before surgery.

Blood libraries mostly used approximately 450 ng genomic DNA, six replicates each. The assay was immunoSEQ multiplex PCR, and TCRdb's table has in-frame clones only and misses some. The data show tens of thousands of clones, around 83% seen once. The CDR3 loop spans 14 amino acids. Germline V gene data show CDR1 as SGHTA and CDR2 as FQGNSA. Trimming took off 5 bases at V and 1 base at J, with 11 bases between the two ends. Documented time point: after neoadjuvant nivolumab, at surgical resection. This TCR was sampled from a person aged 40-85 years with oral cavity squamous cell carcinoma. The sequenced sample was PBMCs, obtained after nivolumab (anti-PD-1) treatment. This chain uses TRBV7-2 with TRBJ1-1; D possibly corresponds to TRBD1 (6 bases). In DNA form, the CDR3 reads TGTGCCAGCAGCGCCCGGACAGAGAACACTGAAGCTTTCTTT. The encoded protein is CASSARTENTEAFF. The whole variable domain, filled in from reference TRBV7-2 and TRBJ1-1, reads GAGVSQSPSNKVTEKGKDVELRCDPISGHTALYWYRQSLGQGLEFLIYFQGNSAPDKSGLPSDRFSAERTGGSVSTLTIQRTQQEDSAVYLCASSARTENTEAFFGQGTRLTVV.